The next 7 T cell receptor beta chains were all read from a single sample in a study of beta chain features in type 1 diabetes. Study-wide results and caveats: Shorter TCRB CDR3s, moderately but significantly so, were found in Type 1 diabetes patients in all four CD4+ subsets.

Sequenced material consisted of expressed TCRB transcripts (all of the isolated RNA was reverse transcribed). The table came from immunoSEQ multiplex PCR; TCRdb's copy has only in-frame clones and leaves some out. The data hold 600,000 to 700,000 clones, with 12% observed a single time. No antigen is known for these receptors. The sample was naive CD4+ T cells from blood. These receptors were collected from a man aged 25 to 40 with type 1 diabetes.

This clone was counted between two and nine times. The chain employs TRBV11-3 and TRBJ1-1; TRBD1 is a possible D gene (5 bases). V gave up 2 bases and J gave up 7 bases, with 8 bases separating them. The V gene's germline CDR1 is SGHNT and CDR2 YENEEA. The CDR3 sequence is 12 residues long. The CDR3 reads CASSLRGVEAFF. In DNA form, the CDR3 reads TGTGCCAGCAGCTTACGGGGGGTTGAAGCTTTCTTT.

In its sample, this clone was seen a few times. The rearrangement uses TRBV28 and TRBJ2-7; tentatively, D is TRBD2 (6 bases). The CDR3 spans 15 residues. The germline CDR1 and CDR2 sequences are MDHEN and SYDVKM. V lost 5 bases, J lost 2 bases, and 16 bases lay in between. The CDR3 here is CASSHAGTGAYEQYF. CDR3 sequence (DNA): TGTGCCAGCAGTCATGCGGGGACCGGAGCCTACGAGCAGTACTTC.

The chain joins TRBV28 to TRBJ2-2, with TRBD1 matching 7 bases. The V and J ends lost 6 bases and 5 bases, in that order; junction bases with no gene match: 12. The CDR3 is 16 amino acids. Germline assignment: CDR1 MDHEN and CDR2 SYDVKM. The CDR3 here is CASRNPTGAQTGELFF. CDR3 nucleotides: TGTGCCAGCAGAAATCCCACAGGGGCGCAGACCGGGGAGCTGTTTTTT.

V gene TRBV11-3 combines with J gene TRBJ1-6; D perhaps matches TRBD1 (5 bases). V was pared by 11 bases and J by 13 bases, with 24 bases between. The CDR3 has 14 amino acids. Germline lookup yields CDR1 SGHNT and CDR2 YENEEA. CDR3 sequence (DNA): TGTGCCCTACGGCACTACGGAGGGGAGACCCCCCTCCACTTT. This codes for CALRHYGGETPLHF.

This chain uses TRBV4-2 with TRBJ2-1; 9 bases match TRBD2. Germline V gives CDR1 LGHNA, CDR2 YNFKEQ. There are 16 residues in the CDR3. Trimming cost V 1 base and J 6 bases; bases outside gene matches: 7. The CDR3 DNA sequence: TGTGCCAGCAGCCAAGCCCCAGCGGGGGGTGGCAATGAGCAGTTCTTC. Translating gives CASSQAPAGGGNEQFF.

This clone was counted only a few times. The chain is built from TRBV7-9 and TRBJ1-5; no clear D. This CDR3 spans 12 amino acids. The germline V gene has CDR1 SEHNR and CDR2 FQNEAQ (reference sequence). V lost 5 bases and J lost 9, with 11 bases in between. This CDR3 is CASSIEDLPQHF. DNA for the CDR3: TGTGCCAGCAGCATCGAAGACTTGCCCCAGCATTTT. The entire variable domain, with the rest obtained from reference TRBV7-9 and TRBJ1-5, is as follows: DTGVSQNPRHKITKRGQNVTFRCDPISEHNRLYWYRQTLGQGPEFLTYFQNEAQLEKSRLLSDRFSAERPKGSFSTLEIQRTEQGDSAMYLCASSIEDLPQHFGDGTRLSIL.

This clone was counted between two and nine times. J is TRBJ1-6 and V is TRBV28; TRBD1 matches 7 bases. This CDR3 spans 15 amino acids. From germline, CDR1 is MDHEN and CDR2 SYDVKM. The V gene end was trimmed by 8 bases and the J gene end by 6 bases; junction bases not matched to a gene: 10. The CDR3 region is CASWGQPRSNSPLHF. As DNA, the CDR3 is TGTGCCAGCTGGGGACAGCCAAGGTCTAATTCACCCCTCCACTTT.